Following are 32 T cell receptor beta chains from one sample sequenced in a study of cytomegalovirus exposure and HLA in healthy donors. Primers: 60 Vbeta forward and 13 Jbeta reverse. Clones were read by immunoSEQ multiplex PCR, and TCRdb kept only the in-frame ones, dropping some. The sample has 100,000 to 150,000 clones, about four fifths seen once. The specimen was PBMCs. The origin of the receptors is a man between 18 and 29 years old in good health and CMV-seronegative.

This clone came up a few times. The chain combines TRBV7-9 with TRBJ2-1; D uncertain. Germline V lookup: CDR1 SEHNR, CDR2 FQNEAQ (reference sequence). With 8 bases removed from V and 8 bases from J, the gap between germline ends came to 10 bases. CDR3 length equals 11 residues. CDR3 nucleotides: TGTGCCAGCGTGCGAATCGATGAGCAGTTCTTC. Translating it yields CASVRIDEQFF.

The chain employs TRBV30 and TRBJ1-4; a weak D match, TRBD1 (6 bases). Germline V gene lookup returns CDR1 GTSNPN and CDR2 SVGIG (reference sequence). The CDR3 runs 13 residues. The CDR3 sequence is CALGEGGAEKLFF. CDR3 DNA: TGTGCGTTGGGGGAGGGGGGTGCTGAAAAACTGTTTTTT.

The rearrangement joins TRBV15 to TRBJ1-5; no definite D call. The V gene's germline CDR1 is LNHNV and CDR2 YYDKDF (reference sequence). The CDR3 totals 15 residues. The V gene lost 0 bases and the J gene lost 7 bases, with 13 bases spanning the gap. The CDR3 protein is CATSRDGTERQPQHF. The CDR3 region has the DNA TGTGCCACCAGCAGAGATGGTACAGAAAGACAGCCCCAGCATTTT.

This chain connects TRBV7-2 to TRBJ1-1; D unclear. Trimming took off 1 base at V and 6 bases at J, with 18 bases between the two ends. CDR1 and CDR2 (germline): SGHTA, FQGNSA. CDR3 length equals 16 residues. The CDR3 sequence is CASSLVHAGYLAEAFF. For the CDR3, the DNA is TGTGCCAGCAGCTTAGTTCATGCGGGGTACCTCGCTGAAGCTTTCTTT.

For this clone: An end of the junction differs from the germline gene, which may be a read error. The rearrangement uses TRBV19 and TRBJ1-2, with 9 bases aligning to TRBD1. CDR3 length: 14 amino acids. The germline V gene encodes CDR1 LNHDA and CDR2 SQIVND (reference sequence). The CDR3 bases are TGTGCCACTAGTCGCGGGACAGGGAAATGGGGCTACACCTTC. Translating it yields CATSRGTGKWGYTF.

The chain uses TRBV5-6 and TRBJ2-1; 7 bases line up with TRBD2. The CDR3 is 16 amino acids. V gave up 4 bases and J gave up 6 bases; unmatched junction bases: 13. CDR1 and CDR2 (germline): SGHDT, YYEEEE. The CDR3 sequence: CASSIGGLGRSNEQFF. Written as DNA, the CDR3 is TGTGCCAGCAGCATCGGAGGACTAGGTCGTTCCAATGAGCAGTTCTTC.

The CDR3 spells CASSTTTGTGANVLTF. DNA for the CDR3: TGTGCCAGCAGCACCACGACAGGGACCGGGGCCAACGTCCTGACTTTC. This chain joins TRBV6-4 and TRBJ2-6; 7 positions agree with TRBD1. V lost 6 bases and J lost 4; bases outside the gene matches: 9. Germline-derived CDR1 and CDR2 are MRHNA and SNTAGT. The CDR3 extends over 16 amino acids.

The rearrangement uses TRBV6-6 and TRBJ1-1, with D hard to call. V was cut by 6 bases and J by 1 base, with 15 bases left in between. The CDR3 is 15 amino acids. CDR1 and CDR2 from the germline V gene are MNHNY and SVGAGI (reference sequence). CDR3 nucleotide sequence: TGTGCCAGCAGCTATATTGGGAGAGGGAACACTGAAGCTTTCTTT. Its translation is CASSYIGRGNTEAFF.

A word on this clone: The sample has other DNA sequences that encode this CDR3 too. V is TRBV27 and J is TRBJ1-5; D is uncertain. V lost 0 bases, J lost 0 bases, and 6 bases lay in between. The CDR3 is 15 residues long. The germline gives CDR1 MNHEY, CDR2 SMNVEV (reference sequence). CDR3 coding DNA: TGTGCCAGCAGTTTATCCGGGTATAGCAATCAGCCCCAGCATTTT. As protein: CASSLSGYSNQPQHF.

The genes are TRBV14 and TRBJ2-7; 8 bases align to TRBD2. V shed 2 bases, J shed 5 bases, and the junction held 5 bases outside the gene matches. This CDR3 region has 14 residues. Germline V gene lookup returns CDR1 SGHDN and CDR2 FVKESK. The CDR3, as DNA: TGTGCCAGCAGCCAACCCGGACTAGCAAACGAGCAGTACTTC. Its translation is CASSQPGLANEQYF.

The chain combines TRBV5-4 with TRBJ2-7; 7 nucleotides match TRBD2. The CDR3 is 15 residues long. The V gene end was trimmed by 4 bases and the J gene end by 3 bases; junction bases not matched to a gene: 10. Per the germline V gene, CDR1 is SGHNT and CDR2 is YYREEE (reference sequence). This CDR3 is CASSLGTTFNYEQYF. DNA of the CDR3: TGTGCCAGCAGCCTCGGGACTACATTTAACTACGAGCAGTACTTC. The complete variable domain, with remaining parts taken from reference TRBV5-4 and TRBJ2-7, reads ETGVTQSPTHLIKTRGQQVTLRCSSQSGHNTVSWYQQALGQGPQFIFQYYREEENGRGNFPPRFSGLQFPNYSSELNVNALELDDSALYLCASSLGTTFNYEQYFGPGTRLTVT.

The genes are TRBV12-5 and TRBJ2-7; D remains ambiguous. The germline CDR1 and CDR2 sequences are LGHNT and FRNRAP. V was pared by 2 bases and J by 1 base, with 6 bases between. The CDR3 spans 13 residues. The CDR3 sequence: CASGLHSSYEQYF. In DNA, the CDR3 is TGTGCTAGTGGTTTGCACAGTTCCTACGAGCAGTACTTC.

The chain carries TRBV7-2 and TRBJ2-6; 7 positions match TRBD1. The V segment lost 4 bases and the J segment 0 bases; nucleotides outside the gene matches: 15. Looked up from germline, CDR1 is SGHTA and CDR2 is FQGNSA. The CDR3 has 20 amino acids. CDR3 amino acids: CASSSAHNDRAASGANVLTF. CDR3 nucleotides: TGTGCCAGCAGCTCAGCTCACAACGACAGGGCCGCCTCTGGGGCCAACGTCCTGACTTTC. The whole variable domain, remainder taken from reference TRBV7-2 and TRBJ2-6, is GAGVSQSPSNKVTEKGKDVELRCDPISGHTALYWYRQSLGQGLEFLIYFQGNSAPDKSGLPSDRFSAERTGGSVSTLTIQRTQQEDSAVYLCASSSAHNDRAASGANVLTFGAGSRLTVL.

This CDR3 reads CSVVGIAPETQYF. The CDR3 bases are TGCAGCGTTGTCGGAATAGCGCCTGAGACCCAGTACTTC. The chain is built from TRBV29-1 and TRBJ2-5, with a tentative D call TRBD2 (5 bases). The germline V gene encodes CDR1 SQVTM and CDR2 ANQGSEA. CDR3 length: 13 amino acids. V lost 4 bases and J 5 bases, leaving 14 bases between the germline ends.

The CDR3 DNA is TGCGCCAGCGGAACAGGGCGAGGTGAAAAACTGTTTTTT. Protein: CASGTGRGEKLFF. The V call is TRBV5-1, the J call TRBJ1-4; D is perhaps TRBD1 (6 bases). Trimming removed 7 bases at V and 7 bases at J, with 14 bases between. Germline lookup yields CDR1 SGHRS and CDR2 YFSETQ. This CDR3 is built from 13 residues.

This clone was observed once. J is TRBJ2-7 and V is TRBV11-2; TRBD1 aligns across 7 bases. The trim removed 0 bases at V and 3 bases at J, leaving 5 bases unmatched. This CDR3 spans 15 amino acids. Per germline, CDR1 SGHAT and CDR2 FQNNGV. CDR3 sequence reads: CASSLEGTVNYEQYF. The CDR3 DNA reads as TGTGCCAGCAGCTTAGAGGGGACAGTTAACTACGAGCAGTACTTC.

This clone was picked up one time. The chain has TRBV19 and TRBJ1-5; D might be TRBD1 (5 bases). The V end was cut by 3 bases, the J end by 6 bases, with 9 bases between. This CDR3 is built from 13 residues. The V gene's germline CDR1 is LNHDA and CDR2 SQIVND (reference sequence). The CDR3 coding sequence is TGTGCCAGTAGTATCGGGGGGGGTCAGCCCCAGCATTTT. Amino acids: CASSIGGGQPQHF. Looking up the rest from reference TRBV19 and TRBJ1-5 gives the full variable domain: DGGITQSPKYLFRKEGQNVTLSCEQNLNHDAMYWYRQDPGQGLRLIYYSQIVNDFQKGDIAEGYSVSREKKESFPLTVTSAQKNPTAFYLCASSIGGGQPQHFGDGTRLSIL.

The CDR3 DNA reads TGTGCTAGTGGTTTGGTAGGGGCAGGGGCGAGCCCGGATGAAAAACTGTTTTTT. It yields the protein CASGLVGAGASPDEKLFF. The rearrangement links TRBV12-5 to TRBJ1-4; tentative D call: TRBD1 (6 bases). V was clipped by 0 bases and J by 6 bases, with 20 bases between them. CDR3 size: 18 residues. Germline CDR1 LGHNT, CDR2 FRNRAP.

The rearrangement uses TRBV19 and TRBJ2-7; TRBD2 agrees at 7 bases. The V gene's germline CDR1 is LNHDA and CDR2 SQIVND (reference sequence). The ends lost 5 bases at V and 4 bases at J; junction bases unmatched: 8. The CDR3 covers 14 residues. Here the CDR3 DNA reads TGTGCCAGTAGTGGGGCCGGGGGAGGGTACGAGCAGTACTTC. It is translated as CASSGAGGGYEQYF. Looking up the rest from reference TRBV19 and TRBJ2-7 gives the full variable domain: DGGITQSPKYLFRKEGQNVTLSCEQNLNHDAMYWYRQDPGQGLRLIYYSQIVNDFQKGDIAEGYSVSREKKESFPLTVTSAQKNPTAFYLCASSGAGGGYEQYFGPGTRLTVT.

This clone was recorded a few times. V and J are TRBV6-1 and TRBJ2-7; 8 bases align to TRBD1. This CDR3 is built from 13 residues. The germline V gene has CDR1 MNHNS and CDR2 SASEGT. V gave up 10 bases and J gave up 2 bases; unmatched junction bases: 7. The CDR3 sequence is CANGQGPPYEQYF. CDR3 nucleotide sequence: TGTGCCAACGGACAGGGTCCTCCCTACGAGCAGTACTTC.

This clone was detected a few times. The rearrangement joins TRBV5-8 to TRBJ1-2; D is ambiguous. Between the trimmed V and J ends, which lost 8 bases and 5 bases, there was a span of 22 bases. The CDR3 totals 15 residues. From germline, CDR1 is SGHTS and CDR2 YDEGEE. The chain's CDR3 is CASPQLGGNLYGYTF. The DNA for the CDR3 is TGTGCCAGTCCACAGTTAGGAGGGAATCTATATGGCTACACCTTC.

The chain joins TRBV7-3 to TRBJ2-2; a possible D gene is TRBD1 (6 bases). V was pared by 7 bases and J by 6 bases, with 9 bases between. The CDR3 is 12 residues long. CDR1 and CDR2 (germline): SGHTA, FQGTGA. The DNA for the CDR3 is TGTGCCAGCAAAGGGGGTCCCGGGGAGCTGTTTTTT. It yields the protein CASKGGPGELFF.

V usage is TRBV27 and J usage is TRBJ1-2, with 8 bases lining up with TRBD1. V lost 4 bases and J lost 3; bases outside the gene matches: 7. The CDR3 is 15 residues long. Germline CDR1 and CDR2: MNHEY and SMNVEV (reference sequence). This CDR3 is CASSSLQGGDYGYTF. Written as DNA, the CDR3 is TGTGCCAGCAGTTCCCTACAGGGGGGGGACTATGGCTACACCTTC.

This clone appeared a single time. V gene TRBV6-5 combines with J gene TRBJ1-5; D is uncertain. CDR3 length: 15 residues. V was shortened by 4 bases and J by 3 bases, with 13 bases between the two germline ends. Germline CDR1 is MNHEY and CDR2 is SVGAGI. The CDR3 region is CASSLLTSSNQPQHF. Written as DNA, the CDR3 is TGTGCCAGCAGTTTACTAACTTCCTCCAATCAGCCCCAGCATTTT.

J is TRBJ2-7 and V is TRBV18; no definite D call. The CDR3 consists of 12 residues. V was shortened by 4 bases and J by 6 bases, with 10 bases between the two germline ends. Germline loops: CDR1 KGHSH, CDR2 LQKENI. The CDR3 sequence: CASSRESSEQYF. In DNA, the CDR3 is TGTGCCAGCTCACGTGAGTCTAGCGAGCAGTACTTC.

V gene TRBV27 combines with J gene TRBJ2-2; TRBD1 matches at 8 bases. Looked up from germline, CDR1 is MNHEY and CDR2 is SMNVEV (reference sequence). This CDR3 spans 17 amino acids. Trimming removed 2 bases from V and 6 bases from J; junction bases left unmatched: 11. The CDR3: CASSLETVTGVPGELFF. Here the CDR3 DNA reads TGTGCCAGCAGTTTAGAGACCGTGACAGGGGTTCCCGGGGAGCTGTTTTTT.

The V call is TRBV18, the J call TRBJ1-1; TRBD1 matches 7 bases. The germline V gene encodes CDR1 KGHSH and CDR2 LQKENI. The CDR3 runs to 12 residues. V dropped 3 bases and J dropped 7; count of bases not matched to a gene: 2. The DNA of the CDR3 is TGTGCCAGCTCACCGGGGACAGATGAAGCTTTCTTT. This sequence encodes CASSPGTDEAFF. Full variable domain (missing parts from reference TRBV18 and TRBJ1-1): NAGVMQNPRHLVRRRGQEARLRCSPMKGHSHVYWYRQLPEEGLKFMVYLQKENIIDESGMPKERFSAEFPKEGPSILRIQQVVRGDSAAYFCASSPGTDEAFFGQGTRLTVV.

The chain joins TRBV5-5 to TRBJ1-2; 7 bases align to TRBD1. V lost 3 bases and J lost 6; bases outside the gene matches: 8. In germline, CDR1 is SGHKS, CDR2 YYEKEE (reference sequence). This CDR3 has 14 amino acids. The CDR3 coding sequence is TGTGCCAGCAGCTCAGGGGGTAACATGGATGGCTACACCTTC. This gives the protein CASSSGGNMDGYTF.

The rearrangement links TRBV7-2 to TRBJ2-5; 11 bases fit TRBD2. V lost 3 bases and J lost 5; bases outside the gene matches: 11. The germline gives CDR1 SGHTA, CDR2 FQGNSA. CDR3 size: 17 residues. CDR3 DNA: TGTGCCAGCAGCTTGCTAGCGGGGGGTTGGAGGGGGGAGACCCAGTACTTC. Protein: CASSLLAGGWRGETQYF. Combining the CDR3 with reference TRBV7-2 and TRBJ2-5 gives the whole variable domain GAGVSQSPSNKVTEKGKDVELRCDPISGHTALYWYRQSLGQGLEFLIYFQGNSAPDKSGLPSDRFSAERTGGSVSTLTIQRTQQEDSAVYLCASSLLAGGWRGETQYFGPGTRLLVL.

This clone showed up just once. The chain uses TRBV7-6 and TRBJ2-1; 8 bases are shared with TRBD1. Trimming cost V 5 bases and J 4 bases; bases outside gene matches: 7. In germline, CDR1 is SGHVS, CDR2 FNYEAQ. This CDR3 is built from 15 residues. CDR3 sequence: CASSPGQGRYNEQFF. The CDR3 DNA is TGTGCCAGCAGCCCCGGACAGGGCCGGTACAATGAGCAGTTCTTC. Variable domain in full (rest from reference TRBV7-6 and TRBJ2-1): GAGVSQSPRYKVTKRGQDVALRCDPISGHVSLYWYRQALGQGPEFLTYFNYEAQQDKSGLPNDRFSAERPEGSISTLTIQRTEQRDSAMYRCASSPGQGRYNEQFFGPGTRLTVL.

V is TRBV25-1 and J is TRBJ1-5; tentatively, D is TRBD1 (6 bases). CDR3 size: 16 residues. Germline V gene lookup returns CDR1 MGHDK and CDR2 SYGVNS. Trimming took off 5 bases at V and 0 bases at J, with 14 bases between the two ends. The CDR3 spells CASSKGDRNSNQPQHF. The CDR3 DNA sequence: TGTGCCAGCAGTAAGGGGGATCGGAATAGCAATCAGCCCCAGCATTTT. Based on the CDR3 plus reference TRBV25-1 and TRBJ1-5, the full variable domain is EADIYQTPRYLVIGTGKKITLECSQTMGHDKMYWYQQDPGMELHLIHYSYGVNSTEKGDLSSESTVSRIRTEHFPLTLESARPSHTSQYLCASSKGDRNSNQPQHFGDGTRLSIL.

The chain couples TRBV28 to TRBJ1-5; TRBD1 agrees at 7 bases. The CDR3 is made up of 12 amino acids. V dropped 9 bases and J dropped 6; count of bases not matched to a gene: 5. Germline V gene data show CDR1 as MDHEN and CDR2 as SYDVKM. The CDR3 region has the DNA TGTGCCAGTAGACAGGGAATTCAGCCCCAGCATTTT. The encoded protein is CASRQGIQPQHF.